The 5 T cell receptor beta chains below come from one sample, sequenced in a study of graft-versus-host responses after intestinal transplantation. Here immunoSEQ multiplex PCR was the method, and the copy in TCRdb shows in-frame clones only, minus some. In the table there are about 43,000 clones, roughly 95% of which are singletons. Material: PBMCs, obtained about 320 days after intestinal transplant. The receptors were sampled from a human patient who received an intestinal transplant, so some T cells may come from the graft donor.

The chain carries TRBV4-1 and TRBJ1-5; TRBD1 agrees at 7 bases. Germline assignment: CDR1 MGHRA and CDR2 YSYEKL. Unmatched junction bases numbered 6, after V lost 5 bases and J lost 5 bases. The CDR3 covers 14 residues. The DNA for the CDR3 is TGCGCCAGCAGCAGGACAGGAGATTATCAGCCCCAGCATTTT. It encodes CASSRTGDYQPQHF.

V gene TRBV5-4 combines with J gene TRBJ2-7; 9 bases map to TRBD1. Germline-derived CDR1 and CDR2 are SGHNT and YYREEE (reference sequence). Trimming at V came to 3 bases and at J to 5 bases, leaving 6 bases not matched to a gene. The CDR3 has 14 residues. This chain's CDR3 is CASSSQGAPDEQYF. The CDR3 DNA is TGTGCCAGCAGCTCACAGGGGGCGCCTGACGAGCAGTACTTC.

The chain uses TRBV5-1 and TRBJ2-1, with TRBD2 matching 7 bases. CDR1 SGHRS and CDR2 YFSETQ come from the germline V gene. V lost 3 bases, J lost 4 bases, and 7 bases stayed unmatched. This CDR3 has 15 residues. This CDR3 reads CASSSERGVYNEQFF. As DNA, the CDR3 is TGCGCCAGCAGCTCCGAGCGGGGAGTGTACAATGAGCAGTTCTTC.

CDR3 nucleotide sequence: TGTGCCAGCAGCATTACAATTTCCAACACTGAAGCTTTCTTT. Amino acids: CASSITISNTEAFF. The chain joins TRBV27 to TRBJ1-1; D is undetermined. There are 14 residues in the CDR3. The V end was cut by 6 bases, the J end by 2 bases, with 13 bases between. CDR1 MNHEY and CDR2 SMNVEV come from the germline V gene (reference sequence).

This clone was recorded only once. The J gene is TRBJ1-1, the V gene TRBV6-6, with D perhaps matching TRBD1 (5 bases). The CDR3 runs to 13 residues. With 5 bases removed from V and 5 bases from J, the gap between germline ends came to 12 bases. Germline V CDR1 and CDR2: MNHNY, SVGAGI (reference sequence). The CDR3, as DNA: TGTGCCAGCAGTACCCTCTCAGGGACTGAAGCTTTCTTT. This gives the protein CASSTLSGTEAFF.